A single TCR beta chain is shown here with its context. Its antigen is as yet unknown. The CDR3 sequence is 15 residues long. The J segment lost 1 base and the V segment lost 7 bases, leaving 7 bases of the junction unmatched. The germline CDR1 and CDR2 sequences are SGHAT and FQDESV (reference sequence). This entry comes from a study of shared clonotypes between healthy human individuals. Study-level points and caveats: Sharing across a few donors was seen in about 5% of naive CD4 clonotypes.

The authors distributed each subset's genomic DNA evenly over several immunoSEQ plates. The data were produced by immunoSEQ multiplex PCR, yet TCRdb's version contains in-frame clones alone and is incomplete. The sample carries 600,000 to 750,000 clones, roughly 87% recorded once. Participating donors were healthy, HIV-negative adults free of recent acute infections or vaccinations. All the donors were Caucasian adults who lived in Nashville, Tennessee. The sample was memory CD8+ T cells from PBMCs. As to subset: CD45RO+ cells pooled with CCR7-negative TemRA cells. The rearrangement joins TRBV11-1 to TRBJ2-1, with 7 bases identical to TRBD1. The TCR sequence derives from a man aged 18-30 years in good health. Some clones in this sample may be carry-over from other donors' samples. CDR3 loop: CASTHLRGSYNEQFF. The CDR3 region has the DNA TGTGCCAGCACCCATCTCAGGGGGTCCTACAATGAGCAGTTCTTC.